The 2 T cell receptor beta chains in this list originate from one sample, sequenced in a study of shared clonotypes between healthy human individuals. Only in-frame clones appear in the TCRdb table, and some are missing; sequencing was by immunoSEQ multiplex PCR. Of some 2.4 million clones listed, approximately 93% are singletons. The sample was naive CD4+ T cells from PBMCs. Subset described: CD45RA+ positively selected. Receptors originate from a man between 18 and 35 years old in good health. Some clones in this sample may be carry-over from other donors' samples.

In this sample, this clone turned up once. This chain connects TRBV25-1 to TRBJ2-3; perhaps TRBD2 as D (5 bases). The CDR3 has 14 residues. V lost 5 bases to trimming and J lost 0 bases, with 9 bases between them. Germline CDR1 and CDR2: MGHDK and SYGVNS. The CDR3 DNA reads TGTGCCAGCAGTTCTAGCTCAAGCACAGATACGCAGTATTTT. It yields the protein CASSSSSSTDTQYF.

A word on this clone: Other nucleotide sequences from this sample produce the same CDR3. This chain uses TRBV10-3 with TRBJ2-7; D is unclear. The CDR3 is 12 residues long. Deletions cut 6 bases from V and 0 bases from J, with 6 bases between. Germline V gene data show CDR1 as ENHRY and CDR2 as SYGVKD. CDR3 region: CAISASSYEQYF. CDR3 DNA: TGTGCCATCAGCGCGAGCTCCTACGAGCAGTACTTC.